This passage covers 22 T cell receptor beta chains from one sample sequenced in a study of shared clonotypes between healthy human individuals. Profiled with immunoSEQ multiplex PCR; TCRdb holds only in-frame clones, not every one. The sample holds a few hundred thousand clones, 90% to 98% seen once. Sequenced material: memory CD8+ T cells sorted from blood. Subset denoted: CD45RO+ cells pooled with CCR7-negative TemRA cells. Receptor source: a man aged 25-45 years in good health.

The chain carries TRBV6-6 and TRBJ1-2; a possible D gene is TRBD1 (6 bases). Deletions cut 6 bases from V and 8 bases from J, with 13 bases between. The CDR3 runs 12 residues. Germline V gene sequence: CDR1 MNHNY, CDR2 SVGAGI (reference sequence). Here the CDR3 DNA reads TGTGCCAGCAGCCCCCGGGGGCTGGGCTACACCTTC. This translates into CASSPRGLGYTF.

The gene calls are TRBV28 and TRBJ2-2; D tentatively fits TRBD1 or TRBD2 (5 bases each). This CDR3 region has 14 residues. CDR1 is MDHEN and CDR2 is SYDVKM in the germline V gene. Trimming stripped 6 bases from V and 5 bases from J, with 13 bases between. CDR3 in amino acids: CASSYIWGTGELFF. The CDR3 DNA reads as TGTGCCAGCAGCTATATCTGGGGGACCGGGGAGCTGTTTTTT.

V is TRBV28 and J is TRBJ2-1; 13 positions agree with TRBD2. The CDR3 covers 14 residues. Germline values: CDR1 MDHEN, CDR2 SYDVKM. J gave up 9 bases and V 6 bases, and 5 bases lay outside the gene matches. CDR3 bases: TGTGCCAGCAGGAGACTAGCGGGAGGTGGTGAGCAGTTCTTC. Translating gives CASRRLAGGGEQFF.

The CDR3 coding sequence is TGTGCCAGCAGCTTGGGGGTTGATAGGGGATTTGGCTACACCTTC. The encoded protein is CASSLGVDRGFGYTF. J is TRBJ1-2 and V is TRBV5-4, with D possibly matching TRBD1 (5 bases). Germline V gene lookup returns CDR1 SGHNT and CDR2 YYREEE (reference sequence). The CDR3 consists of 15 residues. V was cut by 0 bases and J by 7 bases, with 16 bases left in between.

This chain links TRBV5-1 with TRBJ1-5; 8 nucleotides line up with TRBD1. The germline CDR1 and CDR2 sequences are SGHRS and YFSETQ. This CDR3 is built from 15 residues. V lost 2 bases to trimming and J lost 3 bases; unmatched junction nucleotides: 4. Here the CDR3 reads CASSLSGQDNQPQHF. The CDR3 DNA reads as TGCGCCAGCAGCTTATCGGGACAGGACAATCAGCCCCAGCATTTT.

The J gene is TRBJ2-7, the V gene TRBV5-1; D possibly uses TRBD1 or TRBD2 (6 bases each). Trimming stripped 2 bases from V and 9 bases from J, with 15 bases between. Germline V gene sequence: CDR1 SGHRS, CDR2 YFSETQ. This CDR3 region has 13 residues. The CDR3 DNA reads as TGCGCCAGCAGCTTTGGAGGGGGAGAAGGGCAGTACTTC. This sequence encodes CASSFGGGEGQYF. The entire variable domain, with the rest obtained from reference TRBV5-1 and TRBJ2-7, is as follows: KAGVTQTPRYLIKTRGQQVTLSCSPISGHRSVSWYQQTPGQGLQFLFEYFSETQRNKGNFPGRFSGRQFSNSRSEMNVSTLELGDSALYLCASSFGGGEGQYFGPGTRLTVT.

The chain links TRBV15 to TRBJ1-4; 9 bases match TRBD1. Germline-derived CDR1 and CDR2 are LNHNV and YYDKDF (reference sequence). V trimming: 2 bases; J trimming: 7 bases; junction bases outside the gene matches: 17. CDR3 length: 19 amino acids. CDR3 residues: CATSRIPGQGGIRREKLFF. The CDR3 DNA reads TGTGCCACCAGCAGAATACCGGGACAGGGAGGTATAAGGCGTGAAAAACTGTTTTTT.

The chain employs TRBV28 and TRBJ2-6; D remains ambiguous. The CDR3 has 16 residues. Trimming stripped 4 bases from V and 0 bases from J, with 10 bases between. Per germline, CDR1 MDHEN and CDR2 SYDVKM. CDR3 loop: CASSSATLSGANVLTF. In DNA form, the CDR3 reads TGTGCCAGCAGTTCGGCCACTCTCTCTGGGGCCAACGTCCTGACTTTC.

This sequence joins TRBV4-1 and TRBJ2-7; 9 bases line up with TRBD2. Losses at the gene ends were 0 bases for V and 5 bases for J; bases not matched to a gene: 11. Looked up from germline, CDR1 is MGHRA and CDR2 is YSYEKL. This CDR3 has 17 amino acids. The CDR3 DNA follows: TGCGCCAGCAGCCAAGATTCCCCGACTAGCGGCGGCAACGAGCAGTACTTC. This translates into CASSQDSPTSGGNEQYF.

The chain carries TRBV7-8 and TRBJ2-7; 7 bases align to TRBD1. CDR3 length: 15 residues. V shed 1 base, J shed 0 bases, and the junction held 3 bases outside the gene matches. Germline loops: CDR1 SGHVS, CDR2 FQNEAQ. CDR3 sequence reads: CASSLEEGASYEQYF. The CDR3 DNA reads as TGTGCCAGCAGCTTAGAAGAGGGGGCCTCCTACGAGCAGTACTTC.

This sequence joins TRBV2 and TRBJ1-2; D might be TRBD1 (5 bases). Trimming removed 3 bases from V and 4 bases from J, with 12 bases in between. Germline V CDR1 and CDR2: SNHLY, FYNNEI. The CDR3 loop spans 14 amino acids. The CDR3 sequence is CASSDAWDFYGYTF. CDR3 coding DNA: TGTGCCAGCAGTGATGCTTGGGACTTCTATGGCTACACCTTC.

The J gene is TRBJ2-3, the V gene TRBV27; D is uncertain. The ends were cut back, 4 bases at V and 4 bases at J, with 6 bases in the middle. The CDR3 is made up of 12 amino acids. Germline V gene lookup returns CDR1 MNHEY and CDR2 SMNVEV (reference sequence). CDR3 protein: CASSSFSDTQYF. The CDR3 DNA reads TGTGCCAGCAGTTCTTTCTCAGATACGCAGTATTTT.

The J gene is TRBJ1-4, the V gene TRBV4-2; D not certain. CDR1 and CDR2 (germline): LGHNA, YNFKEQ. CDR3 length: 16 residues. The V end was cut by 3 bases, the J end by 0 bases, with 11 bases between. For the CDR3, the DNA is TGTGCCAGCAGCCAGGGAACGGCAGCAACTAATGAAAAACTGTTTTTT. This translates into CASSQGTAATNEKLFF.

This chain uses TRBV7-8 with TRBJ2-1, with D tentatively TRBD1 or TRBD2 (6 bases each). Trimming took 1 base from V and 8 from J, leaving 21 bases between them. The V gene's germline CDR1 is SGHVS and CDR2 FQNEAQ. The CDR3 runs 17 residues. The CDR3 loop is CASSLVRYRAEGDEQFF. The CDR3 DNA is TGTGCCAGCAGCTTAGTGCGTTACCGGGCGGAGGGGGATGAGCAGTTCTTC. The complete variable domain, with remaining parts taken from reference TRBV7-8 and TRBJ2-1, reads GAGVSQSPRYKVAKRGQDVALRCDPISGHVSLFWYQQALGQGPEFLTYFQNEAQLDKSGLPSDRFFAERPEGSVSTLKIQRTQQEDSAVYLCASSLVRYRAEGDEQFFGPGTRLTVL.

The chain recombines TRBV19 with TRBJ2-1, with D perhaps matching TRBD2 (6 bases). V dropped 1 base and J dropped 5 bases, with 9 bases sitting between them. This CDR3 is built from 14 residues. The germline V gene has CDR1 LNHDA and CDR2 SQIVND (reference sequence). The chain's CDR3 is CASSIAGVNNEQFF. The CDR3 DNA reads TGTGCCAGTAGTATAGCGGGAGTAAACAATGAGCAGTTCTTC.

The gene calls are TRBV6-1 and TRBJ2-2; D is tentatively TRBD1 or TRBD2 (5 bases each). Per the germline V gene, CDR1 is MNHNS and CDR2 is SASEGT. The CDR3 is 12 residues long. The V end was cut by 8 bases, the J end by 5 bases, with 9 bases between. The CDR3 sequence is CASPGGTGELFF. The CDR3 coding sequence is TGTGCCAGCCCTGGGGGAACCGGGGAGCTGTTTTTT.

The count of this clone is one. The J gene is TRBJ1-1, the V gene TRBV19, with D tentatively TRBD1 (5 bases). CDR1 LNHDA and CDR2 SQIVND come from the germline V gene (reference sequence). The V end was cut by 1 base, the J end by 0 bases, with 21 bases between. CDR3 size: 19 residues. The CDR3 DNA sequence: TGTGCCAGTAGTATAGGTGGAGGGGTAGCCGGAAGGATGAACACTGAAGCTTTCTTT. Translated: CASSIGGGVAGRMNTEAFF.

The genes are TRBV19 and TRBJ1-1, with D possibly TRBD1 on 6 matching bases. Between the trimmed V and J ends, which lost 9 bases and 1 base, there was a span of 15 bases. The germline V gene encodes CDR1 LNHDA and CDR2 SQIVND (reference sequence). The CDR3 spans 14 residues. The CDR3 nucleotides are TGTGCCAGCCTCCTAGGGGGGCGGAACACTGAAGCTTTCTTT. It is translated as CASLLGGRNTEAFF.

The chain carries TRBV5-1 and TRBJ2-7; 8 nucleotides line up with TRBD1. The ends lost 2 bases at V and 3 bases at J; junction bases unmatched: 4. Germline CDR1 reads SGHRS; CDR2 reads YFSETQ. The CDR3 covers 14 residues. CDR3 residues: CASSFNRGDYEQYF. CDR3 in DNA: TGCGCCAGCAGCTTTAACAGGGGGGACTACGAGCAGTACTTC. The variable domain in full, completed from reference TRBV5-1 and TRBJ2-7, reads KAGVTQTPRYLIKTRGQQVTLSCSPISGHRSVSWYQQTPGQGLQFLFEYFSETQRNKGNFPGRFSGRQFSNSRSEMNVSTLELGDSALYLCASSFNRGDYEQYFGPGTRLTVT.

In its sample, this clone was seen a few times. The rearrangement links TRBV19 to TRBJ1-1; D unclear. Germline V CDR1 and CDR2: LNHDA, SQIVND (reference sequence). The CDR3 has 15 residues. Trimming left V 1 base short and J 1 base short, with 10 bases between. The CDR3 DNA reads as TGTGCCAGTAGTATAGGTCAGGTCGGGAACACTGAAGCTTTCTTT. This codes for CASSIGQVGNTEAFF.

The chain couples TRBV28 to TRBJ1-4, with D possibly TRBD1 on 6 matching bases. V lost 3 bases to trimming and J lost 0 bases, with 8 bases between them. The CDR3 sequence is 15 residues long. Germline V gene sequence: CDR1 MDHEN, CDR2 SYDVKM. As DNA, the CDR3 is TGTGCCAGCAGTTTTGGGGGCTCAACTAATGAAAAACTGTTTTTT. Protein product: CASSFGGSTNEKLFF. The full variable domain, completed using reference TRBV28 and TRBJ1-4, is DVKVTQSSRYLVKRTGEKVFLECVQDMDHENMFWYRQDPGLGLRLIYFSYDVKMKEKGDIPEGYSVSREKKERFSLILESASTNQTSMYLCASSFGGSTNEKLFFGSGTQLSVL.

This sequence joins TRBV30 and TRBJ2-7; TRBD1 agrees at 8 bases. The CDR3 extends over 15 amino acids. CDR1 GTSNPN and CDR2 SVGIG come from the germline V gene (reference sequence). With V trimmed by 3 bases and J by 2 bases, 9 bases remained unmatched. CDR3 loop: CAWREVRTGTYEQYF. In DNA form, the CDR3 reads TGTGCCTGGAGAGAAGTGAGGACAGGGACCTACGAGCAGTACTTC. The full variable domain, rest sourced from reference TRBV30 and TRBJ2-7, is SQTIHQWPATLVQPVGSPLSLECTVEGTSNPNLYWYRQAAGRGLQLLFYSVGIGQISSEVPQNLSASRPQDRQFILSSKKLLLSDSGFYLCAWREVRTGTYEQYFGPGTRLTVT.